A single sample gave rise to the 15 T cell receptor beta chains below, sequenced in a study of OX40 agonist ivuxolimab in advanced cancers. This table comes from immunoSEQ multiplex PCR, and its TCRdb copy is limited to in-frame clones, with some not included. The sample carries around 50,000 clones, roughly nine tenths recorded once. Sequenced material: CD4+ or CD8+ T cells sorted from blood, taken in a trial of the OX40 agonist ivuxolimab. These receptors were collected from an adult with an advanced solid tumor such as melanoma, head and neck, liver or kidney cancer.

The V call is TRBV28, the J call TRBJ2-3, with 7 bases fitting TRBD2. Per germline, CDR1 MDHEN and CDR2 SYDVKM. Trimming removed 7 bases from V and 4 bases from J; junction bases left unmatched: 11. The CDR3 sequence is 15 residues long. DNA for the CDR3: TGTGCCAGCACTCCGGGGGGAGGGCCGGCAGATACGCAGTATTTT. Its protein is CASTPGGGPADTQYF.

The gene calls are TRBV11-2 and TRBJ2-5, with D unresolved. With 0 bases removed from V and 9 bases from J, the gap between germline ends came to 14 bases. This CDR3 has 14 residues. CDR1 is SGHAT, CDR2 FQNNGV, per germline. Here the CDR3 reads CASSLDPASSAQYF. The CDR3 DNA reads TGTGCCAGCAGCTTAGATCCGGCCTCTTCGGCCCAGTACTTC. The complete variable domain, with remaining parts taken from reference TRBV11-2 and TRBJ2-5, reads EAGVAQSPRYKIIEKRQSVAFWCNPISGHATLYWYQQILGQGPKLLIQFQNNGVVDDSQLPKDRFSAERLKGVDSTLKIQPAKLEDSAVYLCASSLDPASSAQYFGPGTRLLVL.

In its sample, this clone ranks as medium-sized. The genes are TRBV9 and TRBJ2-7; the D gene is possibly TRBD1 (5 bases). Deletions cut 0 bases from V and 5 bases from J, with 12 bases between. The V gene's germline CDR1 is SGDLS and CDR2 YYNGEE. This CDR3 spans 14 amino acids. In DNA form, the CDR3 reads TGTGCCAGCAGCGTAGGGGGCGATTGGCACGAGCAGTACTTC. Its translation: CASSVGGDWHEQYF.

The J gene is TRBJ2-7, the V gene TRBV5-4; TRBD2 matches at 11 bases. Per the germline V gene, CDR1 is SGHNT and CDR2 is YYREEE (reference sequence). V shed 5 bases and J 4 bases; nucleotides not matched to a gene: 8. The length of the CDR3 is 15 residues. The CDR3 protein is CASSELAGVGYEQYF. The DNA for the CDR3 is TGTGCCAGCAGTGAACTAGCGGGGGTAGGGTACGAGCAGTACTTC.

This chain links TRBV4-1 with TRBJ2-3; 9 bases agree with TRBD2. CDR1 and CDR2 from the germline V gene are MGHRA and YSYEKL. Trimming took 0 bases from V and 3 from J; bases not matched to a gene: 4. CDR3 length: 16 residues. CDR3 sequence reads: CASSQEPAGGTDTQYF. In DNA form, the CDR3 reads TGCGCCAGCAGCCAAGAGCCCGCGGGAGGGACAGATACGCAGTATTTT.

V gene TRBV7-8 combines with J gene TRBJ2-3, with D unresolved. Germline V lookup: CDR1 SGHVS, CDR2 FQNEAQ. V was shortened by 2 bases and J by 2 bases, with 8 bases between the two germline ends. The CDR3 loop spans 14 amino acids. The CDR3 DNA reads TGTGCCAGCAGCTTAACGGCCAACACAGATACGCAGTATTTT. It is translated as CASSLTANTDTQYF.

This chain connects TRBV5-1 to TRBJ1-5, with D unresolved. V was clipped by 1 base and J by 7 bases, with 12 bases between them. Germline CDR1 reads SGHRS; CDR2 reads YFSETQ. This CDR3 has 14 residues. The CDR3 reads CASSLTRRRQPQHF. The CDR3 nucleotides read TGCGCCAGCAGCTTGACACGGAGAAGGCAGCCCCAGCATTTT.

V usage is TRBV13 and J usage is TRBJ2-2; D uncertain. The CDR3 has 15 amino acids. Trimming cost V 6 bases and J 1 base, with 12 bases left between them. Germline V gives CDR1 PRHDT, CDR2 FYEKMQ (reference sequence). CDR3 amino acids: CASSVGFENTGELFF. For the CDR3, the DNA is TGTGCCAGCAGTGTAGGGTTTGAGAACACCGGGGAGCTGTTTTTT.

This chain connects TRBV13 to TRBJ1-2; TRBD1 agrees at 7 bases. Germline CDR1 is PRHDT and CDR2 is FYEKMQ (reference sequence). The CDR3 is 14 residues long. The ends lost 5 bases at V and 0 bases at J; junction bases unmatched: 3. The CDR3 bases are TGTGCCAGCAGCATGGGACAGTCTAACTATGGCTACACCTTC. Protein sequence: CASSMGQSNYGYTF. Full variable domain (missing parts from reference TRBV13 and TRBJ1-2): AAGVIQSPRHLIKEKRETATLKCYPIPRHDTVYWYQQGPGQDPQFLISFYEKMQSDKGSIPDRFSAQQFSDYHSELNMSSLELGDSALYFCASSMGQSNYGYTFGSGTRLTVV.

The chain joins TRBV19 to TRBJ2-1, with 8 bases lining up with TRBD2. Looked up from germline, CDR1 is LNHDA and CDR2 is SQIVND (reference sequence). The CDR3 length is 15 residues. Germline trimming cut 7 bases from V and 7 bases from J; bases unmatched to any gene: 12. The CDR3 loop reads CASTNTREGGNEQFF. For the CDR3, the DNA is TGTGCCAGTACCAATACCCGGGAGGGAGGAAATGAGCAGTTCTTC.

The chain employs TRBV7-9 and TRBJ2-2, with 9 bases that match TRBD1. This CDR3 spans 17 amino acids. The V gene's germline CDR1 is SEHNR and CDR2 FQNEAQ (reference sequence). J lost 4 bases, V lost 1 base, and 7 bases had no gene match. The DNA for the CDR3 is TGTGCCAGCAGCTTAGGCGGGACAGGGTCTACCACCGGGGAGCTGTTTTTT. It codes for CASSLGGTGSTTGELFF.

This chain uses TRBV6-1 with TRBJ2-3; D is possibly TRBD2 (5 bases). This CDR3 has 15 residues. V gave up 5 bases and J gave up 0 bases, with 12 bases separating them. The germline CDR1 and CDR2 sequences are MNHNS and SASEGT. Here the CDR3 DNA reads TGTGCCAGCAGTAGTCTCCGGACTAGCACAGATACGCAGTATTTT. It is translated as CASSSLRTSTDTQYF.

The chain carries TRBV9 and TRBJ1-1; D perhaps matches TRBD1 (6 bases). CDR3 length equals 15 residues. Germline CDR1 and CDR2: SGDLS and YYNGEE. The V and J ends lost 2 bases and 3 bases respectively, with 14 bases between them. The CDR3 spells CASSVLQTGYTEAFF. The CDR3 DNA is TGTGCCAGCAGCGTCCTCCAAACAGGGTACACTGAAGCTTTCTTT.

J is TRBJ2-5 and V is TRBV7-3, with D perhaps matching TRBD2 (5 bases). The germline V and J ends were trimmed by 5 bases and 5 bases, with 12 bases remaining between them. CDR1 is SGHTA and CDR2 is FQGTGA in the germline V gene. The CDR3 runs 13 residues. CDR3 sequence: CASSPRDEETQYF. The CDR3 DNA is TGTGCCAGCAGCCCGAGGGATGAGGAGACCCAGTACTTC. Using reference TRBV7-3 and TRBJ2-5 for the parts outside the CDR3, the full variable domain is GAGVSQTPSNKVTEKGKYVELRCDPISGHTALYWYRQSLGQGPEFLIYFQGTGAADDSGLPNDRFFAVRPEGSVSTLKIQRTERGDSAVYLCASSPRDEETQYFGPGTRLLVL.

This chain uses TRBV19 with TRBJ2-2; 8 bases match TRBD2. The CDR3 totals 16 residues. J lost 7 bases, V lost 6 bases, and 13 bases had no gene match. The germline V gene has CDR1 LNHDA and CDR2 SQIVND (reference sequence). The CDR3 sequence is CASRLSPGGLDGELFF. Written as DNA, the CDR3 is TGTGCCAGTAGGCTCTCCCCGGGGGGGCTCGACGGGGAGCTGTTTTTT.